This TCR beta chain was found in a study of blood T cell repertoires in COVID-19. Study as a whole: Sample material is recorded as cDNA or gDNA derived from T cells, B-cell-depleted T cells, or PBMCs.

Looked up from germline, CDR1 is MGHRA and CDR2 is YSYEKL. CDR3 length: 11 amino acids. V was pared by 5 bases and J by 6 bases, with 7 bases between. Allocation to cohorts depended on clinical history reported by the participants. The method was immunoSEQ multiplex PCR; TCRdb's version includes in-frame clones alone and lacks a portion of them. The sample yields approximately 230,000 clones, about nine tenths seen once. The TCR comes from a man between 40 and 49 years old who had recovered from COVID-19. The gene calls are TRBV4-1 and TRBJ1-1, with a possible D match to TRBD1 (5 bases). The sample consisted of PBMCs or T cells enriched from blood (not recorded which). The CDR3 DNA follows: TGCGCCAGCAGCTGGGGCGCTGAAGCTTTCTTT. Its protein is CASSWGAEAFF.